The rows below give T cell receptor beta chains drawn from one sample of a study of blood T cell repertoires in COVID-19. Using immunoSEQ multiplex PCR, the repertoire was profiled, and TCRdb retains in-frame clones only, with some absent. The table records more than 150,000 clones, 90% of them present only once. Sequencing was carried out using peripheral blood. These receptors were taken from a man in his forties or fifties with acute or convalescent COVID-19. Both conserved end residues are part of each CDR3. A D gene is named only where the DNA matches it firmly. Size tells how often a clone was seen (once, few, many) or the class of an expanded clone, and some rows leave it out.

d_gene: NA
abundance: NA
j_gene: TRBJ1-1
v_gene: TRBV7-6
CDR3nt: TGTGCCAGCAGCTTAAGGAGGACAGACCCAAAATTGAACACTGAAGCTTTCTTT
CDR3aa: CASSLRRTDPKLNTEAFF

d_gene: TRBD1
abundance: NA
j_gene: TRBJ2-2
v_gene: TRBV24-1
CDR3nt: TGTGCCACCAGTGATCCGGGACAGGGACGCTCGTGGGAGCTGTTTTTT
CDR3aa: CATSDPGQGRSWELFF

d_gene: TRBD2
abundance: NA
j_gene: TRBJ2-2
v_gene: TRBV19
CDR3nt: TGTGCCAGTAGTCCCAGGGGCGGGGGGCCTGACACCGGGGAGCTGTTTTTT
CDR3aa: CASSPRGGGPDTGELFF

d_gene: NA
abundance: once
j_gene: TRBJ2-7
v_gene: TRBV5-1
CDR3nt: TGCGCCAGCAGCCCTCTTGTCACTAGCCTCATCGAGCAGTACTTC
CDR3aa: CASSPLVTSLIEQYF

d_gene: NA
abundance: NA
j_gene: TRBJ2-3
v_gene: TRBV5-5
CDR3nt: TGTGCCAGCAGCGGCGGGGCCCAGGATACGCAGTATTTT
CDR3aa: CASSGGAQDTQYF

d_gene: TRBD1
abundance: once
j_gene: TRBJ2-1
v_gene: TRBV24-1
CDR3nt: TGTGCCACCAGTGATCGGGACAGGGGGCGGTGGGAGCAGTTCTTC
CDR3aa: CATSDRDRGRWEQFF

d_gene: NA
abundance: NA
j_gene: TRBJ2-1
v_gene: TRBV7-2
CDR3nt: TGTGCCAGCAGCTTAGGTGGCAGTTATGAGCAGTTCTTC
CDR3aa: CASSLGGSYEQFF

d_gene: TRBD2
abundance: NA
j_gene: TRBJ2-5
v_gene: TRBV2
CDR3nt: TGTGCCAGCAAGAGTCTAGCGGGGAAAGAGACCCAGTACTTC
CDR3aa: CASKSLAGKETQYF

d_gene: TRBD1
abundance: NA
j_gene: TRBJ2-1
v_gene: TRBV6-2/TRBV6-3
CDR3nt: TGTGCCAGCAGTTATCAAGGCCCGACAGGGGCGAGGTACAATGAGCAGTTCTTC
CDR3aa: CASSYQGPTGARYNEQFF

d_gene: TRBD2
abundance: NA
j_gene: TRBJ2-2
v_gene: TRBV7-6
CDR3nt: TGTGCCAGCAGCCGCGGGGGGGCGGACACCGGGGAGCTGTTTTTT
CDR3aa: CASSRGGADTGELFF

d_gene: NA
abundance: few
j_gene: TRBJ2-5
v_gene: TRBV18
CDR3nt: TGTGCCAGCTCACCAGGGCAGCAAGAGACCCAGTACTTC
CDR3aa: CASSPGQQETQYF

d_gene: TRBD2
abundance: once
j_gene: TRBJ2-5
v_gene: TRBV2
CDR3nt: TGTGCCAGCAGTCGCGGACTAGCGGGATCTACCCAGTACTTC
CDR3aa: CASSRGLAGSTQYF

d_gene: NA
abundance: NA
j_gene: TRBJ2-1
v_gene: TRBV29-1
CDR3nt: TGCAGCGTTTTAGCAGGAGGGGTCTCCTACAATGAGCAGTTCTTC
CDR3aa: CSVLAGGVSYNEQFF

d_gene: TRBD1
abundance: NA
j_gene: TRBJ2-6
v_gene: TRBV28
CDR3nt: TGTGCCAGCAGCCACGACAGGGTTGGGGCCAACGTCCTGACTTTC
CDR3aa: CASSHDRVGANVLTF

d_gene: NA
abundance: NA
j_gene: TRBJ1-4
v_gene: TRBV5-1
CDR3nt: TGCGCCAGCAGCCCGACGGGGACTAATGAAAAACTGTTTTTT
CDR3aa: CASSPTGTNEKLFF

d_gene: NA
abundance: NA
j_gene: TRBJ2-5
v_gene: TRBV7-2
CDR3nt: TGTGCCAGCAGCTTAGCGATAGCAGGGGCCCAGTACTTC
CDR3aa: CASSLAIAGAQYF

d_gene: TRBD1
abundance: once
j_gene: TRBJ1-2
v_gene: TRBV15
CDR3nt: TGTGCCACCAGCAGCGACAGGGGGTATTTCTATGGCTACACCTTC
CDR3aa: CATSSDRGYFYGYTF

d_gene: TRBD1
abundance: NA
j_gene: TRBJ1-3
v_gene: TRBV9
CDR3nt: TGTGCCAGCAGCGCGACAGGGGGTACTGGAAACACCATATATTTT
CDR3aa: CASSATGGTGNTIYF

d_gene: TRBD2
abundance: NA
j_gene: TRBJ2-3
v_gene: TRBV18
CDR3nt: TGTGCCAGCTCACCTTCTGCAGGACTAGCCGGTGCCGGTGATACGCAGTATTTT
CDR3aa: CASSPSAGLAGAGDTQYF

d_gene: TRBD2
abundance: once
j_gene: TRBJ2-4
v_gene: TRBV6-5
CDR3nt: TGTGCCAGCAGTTTGGGGGCTAGCGGGAAAAACATTCAGTACTTC
CDR3aa: CASSLGASGKNIQYF

d_gene: NA
abundance: NA
j_gene: TRBJ2-7
v_gene: TRBV27
CDR3nt: TGTGCCAGCAGTTTTGCGGCAGCCTACGAGCAGTACTTC
CDR3aa: CASSFAAAYEQYF

d_gene: TRBD1
abundance: once
j_gene: TRBJ1-5
v_gene: TRBV24-1
CDR3nt: TGTGCCACCGGGACAGGGGGCTTTCAGCCCCAGCATTTT
CDR3aa: CATGTGGFQPQHF

d_gene: NA
abundance: NA
j_gene: TRBJ1-5
v_gene: TRBV10-2
CDR3nt: TGCGCCAGCAGTGAGCCCCATCGGGACAATCAGCCCCAGCATTTT
CDR3aa: CASSEPHRDNQPQHF

d_gene: TRBD1
abundance: NA
j_gene: TRBJ2-1
v_gene: TRBV24-1
CDR3nt: TGTGCCACCAGTGATCGCGGGACAGGCTCCTACAATGAGCAGTTCTTC
CDR3aa: CATSDRGTGSYNEQFF

d_gene: TRBD2
abundance: NA
j_gene: TRBJ2-1
v_gene: TRBV11-2
CDR3nt: TGTGCCAGCAGCTTAATCACCTCTAGCGGGTACAATGAGCAGTTCTTC
CDR3aa: CASSLITSSGYNEQFF

d_gene: NA
abundance: NA
j_gene: TRBJ1-4
v_gene: TRBV30
CDR3nt: TGTGCCTGGAGTAGAGGGACAACTAATGAAAAACTGTTTTTT
CDR3aa: CAWSRGTTNEKLFF

d_gene: NA
abundance: NA
j_gene: TRBJ1-2
v_gene: TRBV6-2/TRBV6-3
CDR3nt: TGTGCCAGCAGTTACCGAGTTCACTATGGCTACACCTTC
CDR3aa: CASSYRVHYGYTF

d_gene: NA
abundance: NA
j_gene: TRBJ1-2
v_gene: TRBV5-1
CDR3nt: TGCGCCAGCAGCTTGACTGGCAGGAACTATGGCTACACCTTC
CDR3aa: CASSLTGRNYGYTF

d_gene: NA
abundance: NA
j_gene: TRBJ2-7
v_gene: TRBV23-1
CDR3nt: TGCGCCAGCAGTCAAAATCTAGACCCAAAAAACGGGGTTTACGAGCAGTACTTC
CDR3aa: CASSQNLDPKNGVYEQYF

d_gene: TRBD2
abundance: NA
j_gene: TRBJ2-5
v_gene: TRBV28
CDR3nt: TGTGCCAGCAGCCTTGGACTAGCGGGACATGTTGGGAGAATCCAGTACTTC
CDR3aa: CASSLGLAGHVGRIQYF